The 11 T cell receptor beta chains below all came from one sample that was sequenced in a study of beta chain features in type 1 diabetes. TCRB transcripts that were expressed got sequenced, as all of the isolated RNA had been reverse transcribed. Here immunoSEQ multiplex PCR was the method, and the copy in TCRdb shows in-frame clones only, minus some. The sample consists of more than 150,000 clones, about 12% of them appearing once. The source material was central memory CD4+ T cells from blood. Source of these receptors: a woman in her late teens or twenties in good health.

This clone was counted only a few times. The chain is built from TRBV6-1 and TRBJ2-6; D unclear. Trimming pared 10 bases from V and 0 bases from J, leaving 13 bases between. The V gene's germline CDR1 is MNHNS and CDR2 SASEGT. This CDR3 region has 15 residues. CDR3 DNA: TGTGCCACCATGTCGTCGGGCTCTGGGGCCAACGTCCTGACTTTC. It translates to CATMSSGSGANVLTF.

In this sample, this clone turned up many times. The sample carries other DNA sequences with the same CDR3. J is TRBJ1-5 and V is TRBV29-1; the D is unclear. V lost 4 bases and J 5 bases, leaving 9 bases between the germline ends. Germline assignment: CDR1 SQVTM and CDR2 ANQGSEA. The CDR3 is 12 residues long. The CDR3 DNA reads TGCAGCGTTGGCGCCCGGGATCAGCCCCAGCATTTT. This sequence encodes CSVGARDQPQHF.

The chain recombines TRBV28 with TRBJ2-5; a possible D gene is TRBD2 (7 bases). CDR3 length: 15 residues. The V and J ends lost 2 bases and 1 base respectively, with 11 bases between them. CDR1 is MDHEN, CDR2 SYDVKM, per germline. CDR3 sequence: CASSLQGGGQETQYF. DNA of the CDR3: TGTGCCAGCAGTTTACAGGGAGGGGGCCAAGAGACCCAGTACTTC.

The rearrangement uses TRBV11-2 and TRBJ2-7, with a weak D call TRBD2 (5 bases). This CDR3 has 14 residues. Germline CDR1 and CDR2: SGHAT and FQNNGV. V was pared by 2 bases and J by 3 bases, with 11 bases between. CDR3 DNA: TGTGCCAGCAGCTTACAACCGGGGAACTACGAGCAGTACTTC. Translated, it gives CASSLQPGNYEQYF.

This clone was seen a few times. J is TRBJ2-5 and V is TRBV25-1, with TRBD2 matching over 11 bases. V lost 1 base, J lost 5 bases, and 6 bases stayed unmatched. Germline CDR1 is MGHDK and CDR2 is SYGVNS. The CDR3 loop spans 16 amino acids. CDR3 loop: CASSEWGSGRGETQYF. CDR3 DNA sequence: TGTGCCAGCAGTGAATGGGGTAGCGGGAGGGGGGAGACCCAGTACTTC. Supplemented by reference TRBV25-1 and TRBJ2-5, the full variable domain reads EADIYQTPRYLVIGTGKKITLECSQTMGHDKMYWYQQDPGMELHLIHYSYGVNSTEKGDLSSESTVSRIRTEHFPLTLESARPSHTSQYLCASSEWGSGRGETQYFGPGTRLLVL.

This clone was picked up a small number of times. The chain employs TRBV28 and TRBJ2-3; D is possibly TRBD2 (5 bases). Germline V lookup: CDR1 MDHEN, CDR2 SYDVKM. Trimming cost V 6 bases and J 4 bases, with 11 bases left between them. The CDR3 is 13 residues long. This CDR3 is CASSLGSPDTQYF. In DNA, the CDR3 is TGTGCCAGCAGCTTAGGGAGCCCAGATACGCAGTATTTT.

The V call is TRBV5-8, the J call TRBJ1-1; D gene uncertain. V dropped 1 base and J dropped 2 bases, with 6 bases sitting between them. This CDR3 is 13 amino acids long. Germline-derived CDR1 and CDR2 are SGHTS and YDEGEE. The CDR3 DNA reads TGTGCCAGCAGCTTGACTCAAAACACTGAAGCTTTCTTT. Translated: CASSLTQNTEAFF.

This clone was found a few times. Here the CDR3 DNA reads TGTGCCAGCAGGAGGGACAGTAGCACAGATACGCAGTATTTT. Its protein product is CASRRDSSTDTQYF. The genes are TRBV5-5 and TRBJ2-3, with 7 bases fitting TRBD1. Germline V CDR1 and CDR2: SGHKS, YYEKEE (reference sequence). CDR3 size: 14 residues. The V segment lost 5 bases and the J segment 0 bases; nucleotides outside the gene matches: 3.

This clone was seen more than once but under ten times. The chain has TRBV18 and TRBJ2-7; a weak D match, TRBD1 (5 bases). This CDR3 region has 13 residues. Germline CDR1 and CDR2: KGHSH and LQKENI. With 5 bases removed from V and 2 bases from J, the gap between germline ends came to 10 bases. The CDR3 spells CASSSGLTYEQYF. The CDR3 nucleotides read TGTGCCAGCTCATCAGGGTTAACCTACGAGCAGTACTTC.

Notes on this clone: Other nucleotide sequences from this sample produce the same CDR3. The chain is built from TRBV14 and TRBJ1-1, with a possible D match to TRBD1 (6 bases). The V and J ends lost 2 bases and 3 bases respectively, with 7 bases between them. The CDR3 sequence is 13 residues long. Germline CDR1 SGHDN, CDR2 FVKESK. The CDR3 DNA follows: TGTGCCAGCAGCCAACAGGGGTACACTGAAGCTTTCTTT. This sequence encodes CASSQQGYTEAFF.

The chain couples TRBV7-9 to TRBJ2-1; 8 bases match TRBD2. Germline V gives CDR1 SEHNR, CDR2 FQNEAQ (reference sequence). This CDR3 region has 15 residues. V dropped 6 bases and J dropped 7; count of bases not matched to a gene: 11. The CDR3 spells CASRPPGTRNNEQFF. CDR3 bases: TGTGCCAGCAGGCCCCCCGGGACTAGGAATAATGAGCAGTTCTTC.